The rows below give T cell receptor beta chains drawn from one sample of a study of T cell changes during pregnancy in multiple sclerosis. Using immunoSEQ multiplex PCR, the repertoire was profiled, and TCRdb retains in-frame clones only, with some absent. The sample records 80,000 to 130,000 clones, around 93% being singletons. This material consisted of peripheral blood, taken before pregnancy. The receptors were gathered from a female donor with multiple sclerosis, enrolled in a pregnancy study. The CDR3 runs from the conserved cysteine through the conserved F or W. Each record gives: D gene, J gene, V gene, CDR3 protein. D genes are given only for firm matches.

D gene: -
J gene: TRBJ2-1
V gene: TRBV5-1
CDR3 protein: CASSDLADSEQFF

D gene: -
J gene: TRBJ1-1
V gene: TRBV19
CDR3 protein: CASIRQPEAFF

D gene: TRBD2
J gene: TRBJ2-3
V gene: TRBV4-1
CDR3 protein: CASSQDSSGGDRDTQYF

D gene: TRBD1
J gene: TRBJ1-1
V gene: TRBV25-1
CDR3 protein: CASSEQGAYFAEAFF

D gene: -
J gene: TRBJ1-5
V gene: TRBV6-1
CDR3 protein: CASGQPNQPQHF

D gene: TRBD2
J gene: TRBJ2-2
V gene: TRBV4-3
CDR3 protein: CASSQDISGSTGELFF

D gene: -
J gene: TRBJ1-1
V gene: TRBV4-1
CDR3 protein: CASSQEGGMNTEAFF

D gene: -
J gene: TRBJ2-7
V gene: TRBV19
CDR3 protein: CASMTQGHEQYF

D gene: TRBD1
J gene: TRBJ1-2
V gene: TRBV27
CDR3 protein: CASSPRQGGYTF

D gene: TRBD2
J gene: TRBJ2-7
V gene: TRBV18
CDR3 protein: CASSPGTPGGSYEQYF

D gene: -
J gene: TRBJ2-7
V gene: TRBV7-8
CDR3 protein: CASSLVTGYEQYF

D gene: TRBD1
J gene: TRBJ2-1
V gene: TRBV5-4
CDR3 protein: CASGDRGTYNEQFF

D gene: TRBD1
J gene: TRBJ1-2
V gene: TRBV7-9
CDR3 protein: CASSQGGREILDYGYTF

D gene: -
J gene: TRBJ1-1
V gene: TRBV9
CDR3 protein: CASSLGGLTEAFF

D gene: TRBD2
J gene: TRBJ2-1
V gene: TRBV4-1
CDR3 protein: CASSRAGLANEQFF

D gene: -
J gene: TRBJ2-1
V gene: TRBV21-1
CDR3 protein: CASSPAHPYNEQFF

D gene: TRBD2
J gene: TRBJ2-1
V gene: TRBV5-1
CDR3 protein: CASSKTLTSVQFTYNEQFF

D gene: TRBD1
J gene: TRBJ1-1
V gene: TRBV6-5
CDR3 protein: CASSAGQVNTEAFF

D gene: TRBD2
J gene: TRBJ2-7
V gene: TRBV19
CDR3 protein: CASSIKTSGGPLEQYF

D gene: -
J gene: TRBJ1-1
V gene: TRBV28
CDR3 protein: CASWRGGLNTEAFF

D gene: TRBD2
J gene: TRBJ2-3
V gene: TRBV2
CDR3 protein: CASIAGATDTQYF

D gene: -
J gene: TRBJ2-3
V gene: TRBV19
CDR3 protein: CASSIGVGPDTQYF

D gene: -
J gene: TRBJ1-2
V gene: TRBV4-2
CDR3 protein: CASSPRRADGYTF

D gene: TRBD2
J gene: TRBJ2-7
V gene: TRBV19
CDR3 protein: CASSIRLAGEVSPSEQYF

D gene: -
J gene: TRBJ1-1
V gene: TRBV18
CDR3 protein: CASSPRQLNTEAFF

D gene: TRBD1
J gene: TRBJ1-5
V gene: TRBV18
CDR3 protein: CASSPRQGNQPQHF

D gene: -
J gene: TRBJ1-5
V gene: TRBV28
CDR3 protein: CASSNPGKRQHF

D gene: TRBD1
J gene: TRBJ1-2
V gene: TRBV5-1
CDR3 protein: CASSSDRGQVYGYTF

D gene: TRBD1
J gene: TRBJ2-7
V gene: TRBV19
CDR3 protein: CASSIWGQGADEQYF

D gene: -
J gene: TRBJ2-5
V gene: TRBV9
CDR3 protein: CASSAARFAETQYF